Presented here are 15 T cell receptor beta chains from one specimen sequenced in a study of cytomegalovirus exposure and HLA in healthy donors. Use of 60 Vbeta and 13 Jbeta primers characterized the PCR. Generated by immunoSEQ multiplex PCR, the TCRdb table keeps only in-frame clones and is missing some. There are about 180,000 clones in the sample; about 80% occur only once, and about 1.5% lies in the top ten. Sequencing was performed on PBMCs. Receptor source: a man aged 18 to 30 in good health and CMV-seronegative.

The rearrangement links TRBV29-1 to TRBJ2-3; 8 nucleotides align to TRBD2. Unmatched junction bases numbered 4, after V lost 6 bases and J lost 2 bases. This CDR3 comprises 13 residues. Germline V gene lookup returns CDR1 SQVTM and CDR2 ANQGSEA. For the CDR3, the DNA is TGCAGCGTCACTAGCGGAGTCACAGATACGCAGTATTTT. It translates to CSVTSGVTDTQYF.

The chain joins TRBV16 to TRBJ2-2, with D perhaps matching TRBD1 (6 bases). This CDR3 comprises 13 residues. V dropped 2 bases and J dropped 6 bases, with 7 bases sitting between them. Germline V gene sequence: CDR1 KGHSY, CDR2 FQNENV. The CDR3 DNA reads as TGTGCCAGCAGCCAAACAGGGTCCGGGGAGCTGTTTTTT. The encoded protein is CASSQTGSGELFF.

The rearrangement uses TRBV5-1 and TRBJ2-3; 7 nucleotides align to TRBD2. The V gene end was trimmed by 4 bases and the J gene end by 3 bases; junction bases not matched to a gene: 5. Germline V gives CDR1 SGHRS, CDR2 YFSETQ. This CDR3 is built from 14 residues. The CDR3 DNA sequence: TGCGCCAGCAGCCTGAGAGCGGGGACAGATACGCAGTATTTT. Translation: CASSLRAGTDTQYF.

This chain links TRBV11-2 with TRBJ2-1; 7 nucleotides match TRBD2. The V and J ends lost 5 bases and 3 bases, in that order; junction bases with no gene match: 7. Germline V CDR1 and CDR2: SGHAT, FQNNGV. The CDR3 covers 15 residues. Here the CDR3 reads CASSALPGGYNEQFF. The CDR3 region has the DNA TGTGCCAGCAGCGCGTTACCGGGAGGCTACAATGAGCAGTTCTTC.

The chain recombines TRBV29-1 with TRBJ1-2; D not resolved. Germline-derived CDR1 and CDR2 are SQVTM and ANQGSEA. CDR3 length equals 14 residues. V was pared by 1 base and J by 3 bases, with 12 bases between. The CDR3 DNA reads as TGCAGCGTTGAAGCGAGGATTCGTGACTATGGCTACACCTTC. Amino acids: CSVEARIRDYGYTF.

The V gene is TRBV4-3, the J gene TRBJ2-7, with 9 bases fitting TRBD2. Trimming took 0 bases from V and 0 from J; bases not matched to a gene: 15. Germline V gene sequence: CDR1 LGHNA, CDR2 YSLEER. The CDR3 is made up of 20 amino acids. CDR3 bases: TGCGCCAGCAGCCAAGACTCCCTCCGCAGCGGGAGGTTCCTCTCCTACGAGCAGTACTTC. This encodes CASSQDSLRSGRFLSYEQYF.

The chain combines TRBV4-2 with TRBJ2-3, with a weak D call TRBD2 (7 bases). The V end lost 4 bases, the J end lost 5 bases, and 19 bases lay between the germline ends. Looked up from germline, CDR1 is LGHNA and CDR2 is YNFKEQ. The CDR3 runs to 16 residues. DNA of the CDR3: TGTGCCAGCAGCCGGGGGGGGGCGGGAGAGATAGATACGCAGTATTTT. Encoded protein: CASSRGGAGEIDTQYF.

As DNA, the CDR3 is TGTGCCAGTAGTATGGACATCGGTCTTGCCACTGAAGCTTTCTTT. Its protein is CASSMDIGLATEAFF. The gene calls are TRBV19 and TRBJ1-1; D might be TRBD1 (5 bases). Germline assignment: CDR1 LNHDA and CDR2 SQIVND (reference sequence). Trimming shortened V by 3 bases and J by 4 bases, and 15 bases separated the two germline ends. This CDR3 has 15 residues.

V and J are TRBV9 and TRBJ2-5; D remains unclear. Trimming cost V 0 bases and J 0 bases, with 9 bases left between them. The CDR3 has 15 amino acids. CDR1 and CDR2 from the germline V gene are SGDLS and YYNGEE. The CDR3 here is CASSVGVVDQETQYF. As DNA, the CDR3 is TGTGCCAGCAGCGTAGGCGTGGTAGACCAAGAGACCCAGTACTTC.

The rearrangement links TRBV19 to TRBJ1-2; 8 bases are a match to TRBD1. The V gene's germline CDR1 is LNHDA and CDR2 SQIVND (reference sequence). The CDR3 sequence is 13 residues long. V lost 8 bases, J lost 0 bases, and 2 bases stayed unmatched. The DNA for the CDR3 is TGTGCCAGTGCACAGGGGGCTAACTATGGCTACACCTTC. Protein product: CASAQGANYGYTF.

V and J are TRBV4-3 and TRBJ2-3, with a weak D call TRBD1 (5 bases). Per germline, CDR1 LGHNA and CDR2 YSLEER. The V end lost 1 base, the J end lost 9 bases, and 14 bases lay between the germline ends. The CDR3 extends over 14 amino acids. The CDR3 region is CASSQGGRANTQYF. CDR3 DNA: TGCGCCAGCAGCCAAGGAGGCAGGGCGAACACGCAGTATTTT.

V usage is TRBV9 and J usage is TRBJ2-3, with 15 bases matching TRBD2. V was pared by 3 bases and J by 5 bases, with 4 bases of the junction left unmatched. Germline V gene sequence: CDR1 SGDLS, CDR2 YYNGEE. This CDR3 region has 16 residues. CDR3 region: CASSAGLAGGLDTQYF. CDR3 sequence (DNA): TGTGCCAGCAGCGCAGGACTAGCGGGGGGGCTAGATACGCAGTATTTT.

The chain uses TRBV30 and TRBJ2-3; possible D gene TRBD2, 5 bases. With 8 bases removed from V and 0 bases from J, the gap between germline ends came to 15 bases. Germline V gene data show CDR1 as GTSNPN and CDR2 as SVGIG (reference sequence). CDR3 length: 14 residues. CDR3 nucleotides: TGTGCCGGACCCCTCCGCGGGAGCACAGATACGCAGTATTTT. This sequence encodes CAGPLRGSTDTQYF. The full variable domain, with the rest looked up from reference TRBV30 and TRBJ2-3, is SQTIHQWPATLVQPVGSPLSLECTVEGTSNPNLYWYRQAAGRGLQLLFYSVGIGQISSEVPQNLSASRPQDRQFILSSKKLLLSDSGFYLCAGPLRGSTDTQYFGPGTRLTVL.

The CDR3 is CASRTLFSVGGKAFF. CDR3 bases: TGTGCCAGCAGAACACTATTCAGCGTTGGGGGGAAAGCTTTCTTT. The J gene is TRBJ1-1, the V gene TRBV6-5; D is perhaps TRBD1 (5 bases). Trimming shortened V by 6 bases and J by 9 bases, and 23 bases separated the two germline ends. This CDR3 spans 15 amino acids. Germline V CDR1 and CDR2: MNHEY, SVGAGI.

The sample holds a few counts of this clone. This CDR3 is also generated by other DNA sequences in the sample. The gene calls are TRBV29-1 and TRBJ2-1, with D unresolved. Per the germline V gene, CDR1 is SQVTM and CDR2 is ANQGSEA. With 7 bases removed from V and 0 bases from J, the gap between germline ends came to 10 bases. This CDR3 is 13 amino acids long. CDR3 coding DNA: TGCAGCGCCTTGGCTGGCTCCTACAATGAGCAGTTCTTC. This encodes CSALAGSYNEQFF.